Listed here are 3 T cell receptor beta chains from one sample, sequenced in a study of blood T cell repertoires in COVID-19. TCRdb's copy holds only in-frame clones and misses some; the assay was immunoSEQ multiplex PCR. The top ten clones hold about 31% of a sample with 150,000 to 180,000 clones, roughly 80% of them seen once. The sequenced sample was peripheral blood. All receptors come from a woman aged 60-75 years with acute or convalescent COVID-19.

The chain couples TRBV25-1 to TRBJ1-1, with a tentative D call TRBD1 (5 bases). With 7 bases removed from V and 6 bases from J, the gap between germline ends came to 18 bases. The germline V gene has CDR1 MGHDK and CDR2 SYGVNS. This CDR3 has 14 residues. The CDR3 reads CASIPSGRVSEAFF. Here the CDR3 DNA reads TGTGCCAGCATCCCTTCCGGCAGGGTCTCTGAAGCTTTCTTT.

The V call is TRBV6-4, the J call TRBJ2-2, with 8 bases identical to TRBD1. The CDR3 is made up of 14 amino acids. The ends lost 8 bases at V and 5 bases at J; junction bases unmatched: 7. CDR1 and CDR2 from the germline V gene are MRHNA and SNTAGT. In DNA, the CDR3 is TGTGCCAGCTCGGTCCAGGGGGCGACCGGGGAGCTGTTTTTT. Protein sequence: CASSVQGATGELFF.

The table lists this clone with a few counts. The rearrangement links TRBV27 to TRBJ2-2, with a tentative D call TRBD1 (6 bases). Per the germline V gene, CDR1 is MNHEY and CDR2 is SMNVEV (reference sequence). The V end lost 4 bases, the J end lost 4 bases, and 13 bases lay between the germline ends. The CDR3 has 15 amino acids. CDR3 region: CASSSGGYLTGELFF. The CDR3 DNA reads as TGTGCCAGCAGTTCTGGGGGCTATCTCACCGGGGAGCTGTTTTTT.